Listed here are 26 T cell receptor beta chains from one sample, sequenced in a study of blood T cell repertoires in COVID-19. The table came from immunoSEQ multiplex PCR; TCRdb's copy has only in-frame clones and leaves some out. The repertoire includes about 40,000 clones, approximately 86% of them detected once, and around 10% sits in the top ten. The sequencing input was peripheral blood. Receptors originate from a woman of 80 years or more with active COVID-19.

The CDR3 spells CASGSLRTGGEQYF. The CDR3, as DNA: TGTGCCAGCGGCTCTTTACGTACAGGGGGCGAGCAGTACTTC. The J gene is TRBJ2-7, the V gene TRBV7-8; 8 nucleotides line up with TRBD1. The V segment lost 8 bases and the J segment 6 bases; nucleotides outside the gene matches: 12. The CDR3 consists of 14 residues. In germline, CDR1 is SGHVS, CDR2 FQNEAQ.

The chain links TRBV5-5 to TRBJ2-3; D not certain. This CDR3 contains 14 residues. CDR1 is SGHKS and CDR2 is YYEKEE in the germline V gene (reference sequence). V was shortened by 1 base and J by 2 bases, with 8 bases between the two germline ends. Here the CDR3 DNA reads TGTGCCAGCAGCTTGTTGAGTAACACAGATACGCAGTATTTT. It yields the protein CASSLLSNTDTQYF.

The chain uses TRBV11-2 and TRBJ2-3; D is undetermined. The CDR3 runs to 14 residues. V shed 1 base and J shed 2 bases, with 7 bases lying between them. Germline lookup yields CDR1 SGHAT and CDR2 FQNNGV. The DNA of the CDR3 is TGTGCCAGCAGCTTAGGTTCAGTCACAGATACGCAGTATTTT. Amino acids: CASSLGSVTDTQYF.

This clone appeared a single time. The V and J genes are TRBV7-6 and TRBJ2-1; D possibly corresponds to TRBD2 (7 bases). The CDR3 length is 17 residues. V lost 1 base, J lost 4 bases, and 17 bases lay in between. The germline gives CDR1 SGHVS, CDR2 FNYEAQ. CDR3 protein: CASSLGRGGTWYNEQFF. The CDR3, as DNA: TGTGCCAGCAGCTTAGGAAGGGGGGGCACCTGGTACAATGAGCAGTTCTTC.

The chain employs TRBV4-2 and TRBJ2-5, with TRBD2 matching over 12 bases. Germline values: CDR1 LGHNA, CDR2 YNFKEQ. Unmatched junction bases numbered 2, after V lost 0 bases and J lost 3 bases. This CDR3 has 16 amino acids. CDR3 DNA sequence: TGTGCCAGCAGCCAAGATACTAGCGGGGGGAAAGAGACCCAGTACTTC. Protein sequence: CASSQDTSGGKETQYF.

The CDR3 coding sequence is TGTGCCAGCACCGGGGGAATGAACACCGGGGAGCTGTTTTTT. Translated, it gives CASTGGMNTGELFF. The rearrangement links TRBV28 to TRBJ2-2; a possible D gene is TRBD2 (6 bases). CDR1 and CDR2 from the germline V gene are MDHEN and SYDVKM. The CDR3 consists of 14 residues. The V end lost 7 bases, the J end lost 1 base, and 10 bases lay between the germline ends.

The chain uses TRBV24-1 and TRBJ1-5; D is perhaps TRBD1 (6 bases). Germline values: CDR1 KGHDR, CDR2 SFDVKD. Trimming took 3 bases from V and 1 from J, leaving 9 bases between them. The CDR3 is 15 amino acids. The CDR3 protein is CATSDKGVSNQPQHF. CDR3 DNA sequence: TGTGCCACCAGTGATAAGGGGGTGAGCAATCAGCCCCAGCATTTT.

This clone was detected once. The chain has TRBV5-6 and TRBJ1-2; TRBD1 aligns across 8 bases. Unmatched junction bases numbered 2, after V lost 1 base and J lost 3 bases. The length of the CDR3 is 14 residues. Germline CDR1 reads SGHDT; CDR2 reads YYEEEE. CDR3 DNA sequence: TGTGCCAGCAGCTTGAAGGGACAGGACTATGGCTACACCTTC. Residues: CASSLKGQDYGYTF.

This clone occurred a few times. The chain uses TRBV5-4 and TRBJ1-6, with 7 bases matching TRBD1. The CDR3 has 14 amino acids. Germline V gene data show CDR1 as SGHNT and CDR2 as YYREEE (reference sequence). The V gene end was trimmed by 1 base and the J gene end by 7 bases; junction bases not matched to a gene: 2. The CDR3 reads CASSLRQGNSPLHF. The CDR3 DNA reads TGTGCCAGCAGCTTGAGACAGGGAAATTCACCCCTCCACTTT.

The V call is TRBV28, the J call TRBJ2-7, with 9 bases aligning to TRBD1. CDR1 is MDHEN, CDR2 SYDVKM, per germline. The CDR3 is made up of 13 amino acids. The J segment lost 4 bases and the V segment lost 8 bases, leaving 6 bases of the junction unmatched. The CDR3 region has the DNA TGTGCCAGCGAGAGGGACAGGGATTACGAGCAGTACTTC. It encodes CASERDRDYEQYF. Drawing the rest from reference TRBV28 and TRBJ2-7, the complete variable domain is DVKVTQSSRYLVKRTGEKVFLECVQDMDHENMFWYRQDPGLGLRLIYFSYDVKMKEKGDIPEGYSVSREKKERFSLILESASTNQTSMYLCASERDRDYEQYFGPGTRLTVT.

The chain recombines TRBV2 with TRBJ2-5; 12 bases fit TRBD1. Trimming took 6 bases from V and 5 from J; bases not matched to a gene: 7. The CDR3 has 15 residues. CDR1 is SNHLY, CDR2 FYNNEI, per germline. The CDR3 protein is CASRAGTGGLETQYF. In DNA form, the CDR3 reads TGTGCCAGCAGGGCCGGGACAGGGGGCCTGGAGACCCAGTACTTC.

The CDR3 coding sequence is TGTGCCAGCAGGGGGACTGGGTCGGGATCAAATTCACCCCTCCACTTT. Protein product: CASRGTGSGSNSPLHF. The chain joins TRBV27 to TRBJ1-6; a weak D match, TRBD1 (5 bases). The V end was cut by 6 bases, the J end by 7 bases, with 19 bases between. CDR1 is MNHEY and CDR2 is SMNVEV in the germline V gene (reference sequence). The CDR3 has 16 amino acids.

The chain has TRBV7-9 and TRBJ1-1; 11 bases fit TRBD1. The junction had 10 bases not matched to a gene; V was cut back by 3 bases and J by 1 base. Germline V gene sequence: CDR1 SEHNR, CDR2 FQNEAQ (reference sequence). The CDR3 loop spans 18 amino acids. The chain's CDR3 is CASSFLLGDRGKNTEAFF. CDR3 bases: TGTGCCAGCAGCTTCTTACTTGGGGACAGGGGGAAGAACACTGAAGCTTTCTTT.

The V gene is TRBV6-2 or TRBV6-3, the J gene TRBJ1-1, with 9 bases that match TRBD1. Germline CDR1 MNHEY, CDR2 SVGEGT. Trimming cost V 1 base and J 1 base; bases outside gene matches: 19. The CDR3 runs to 21 residues. The CDR3 sequence is CASSYYAHPPPPGQGNTEAFF. The CDR3 DNA follows: TGTGCCAGCAGTTACTACGCACACCCGCCGCCCCCGGGACAGGGGAACACTGAAGCTTTCTTT.

The chain joins TRBV28 to TRBJ2-7, with D unclear. Per the germline V gene, CDR1 is MDHEN and CDR2 is SYDVKM. V lost 3 bases to trimming and J lost 10 bases, with 22 bases between them. The CDR3 consists of 15 residues. In DNA form, the CDR3 reads TGTGCCAGCAGTTTTCGGAAGTTACCTACGAGCGAACAGTACTTC. It translates to CASSFRKLPTSEQYF.

Notes on this clone: The conserved closing phenylalanine or tryptophan is absent in this CDR3, likely reflecting a read error. Because the CDR3's place on the DNA is in doubt, the DNA is left out and the CDR3 is given as listed by TCRdb. The chain has TRBV11-2 and TRBJ1-3; the table calls TRBD1, which could not be checked here. Looked up from germline, CDR1 is SGHAT and CDR2 is FQNNGV. The CDR3 is 12 amino acids in total, end residues counted. CDR3 sequence reads: CASSLDLGGTGD.

V usage is TRBV24-1 and J usage is TRBJ2-2; 9 bases line up with TRBD2. The CDR3 is 14 amino acids. V shed 9 bases and J 5 bases; nucleotides not matched to a gene: 6. The germline V gene encodes CDR1 KGHDR and CDR2 SFDVKD. CDR3 loop: CATRASGETGELFF. The CDR3 nucleotides read TGTGCCACCCGGGCTAGCGGGGAGACCGGGGAGCTGTTTTTT.

The CDR3 DNA follows: TGTGCCAGTAGTATAGAGGGCAGAAGCGGAAACACCATATATTTT. Translated: CASSIEGRSGNTIYF. This chain connects TRBV19 to TRBJ1-3; D is unclear. The CDR3 is made up of 15 amino acids. The germline V and J ends were trimmed by 0 bases and 4 bases, with 10 bases remaining between them. Germline CDR1 is LNHDA and CDR2 is SQIVND (reference sequence).

The chain links TRBV19 to TRBJ2-6; the D gene is possibly TRBD1 (6 bases). V lost 3 bases, J lost 0 bases, and 9 bases lay in between. The V gene's germline CDR1 is LNHDA and CDR2 SQIVND (reference sequence). This CDR3 has 16 amino acids. For the CDR3, the DNA is TGTGCCAGTAGTATTGGCAGGGGCTCTGGGGCCAACGTCCTGACTTTC. This sequence encodes CASSIGRGSGANVLTF.

The genes are TRBV6-5 and TRBJ1-2, with 8 bases aligning to TRBD1. Germline-derived CDR1 and CDR2 are MNHEY and SVGAGI. J was trimmed by 7 bases and V by 7 bases; bases with no gene match: 8. The CDR3 is 13 amino acids. CDR3 region: CASTPTGGRGYTF. The CDR3 coding sequence is TGTGCCAGCACCCCCACAGGGGGACGTGGCTACACCTTC.

This clone was detected only once. The J gene is TRBJ1-1, the V gene TRBV5-4; 9 nucleotides line up with TRBD1. Unmatched junction bases numbered 4, after V lost 3 bases and J lost 4 bases. Germline V gene data show CDR1 as SGHNT and CDR2 as YYREEE (reference sequence). The CDR3 contains 14 residues. DNA of the CDR3: TGTGCCAGCAGCTGGGGGACAGGGAGCACTGAAGCTTTCTTT. This gives the protein CASSWGTGSTEAFF.

The genes are TRBV7-2 and TRBJ2-1; 7 bases fit TRBD1. The length of the CDR3 is 13 residues. From germline, CDR1 is SGHTA and CDR2 FQGNSA. V lost 5 bases and J lost 7; bases outside the gene matches: 5. The CDR3 region is CASSILQGNEQFF. The CDR3 DNA is TGTGCCAGCAGCATCTTACAGGGGAATGAGCAGTTCTTC.

This clone has more than one count but fewer than ten. This chain connects TRBV5-6 to TRBJ2-3; possible D gene TRBD1, 6 bases. V shed 4 bases and J shed 6 bases, with 12 bases lying between them. The length of the CDR3 is 13 residues. Germline CDR1 SGHDT, CDR2 YYEEEE. The DNA for the CDR3 is TGTGCCAGCAGCATACAGGGTCGGGATACGCAGTATTTT. This codes for CASSIQGRDTQYF.

Only one count was recorded for this clone. This chain joins TRBV19 and TRBJ1-6; the D is unclear. Germline lookup yields CDR1 LNHDA and CDR2 SQIVND (reference sequence). There are 13 residues in the CDR3. The V end was cut by 3 bases, the J end by 8 bases, with 8 bases between. The CDR3 loop is CASSMLTDSPLHF. The CDR3 DNA is TGTGCCAGTAGTATGCTCACTGATTCACCCCTCCACTTT.

In this sample, this clone turned up once. The rearrangement uses TRBV20-1 and TRBJ1-6, with D perhaps TRBD1 (6 bases). The CDR3 sequence is 18 residues long. Per germline, CDR1 DFQATT and CDR2 SNEGSKA (reference sequence). V dropped 3 bases and J dropped 0 bases, with 18 bases sitting between them. CDR3 sequence (DNA): TGCAGTGCTAGTACGGACAGTCCTGTTAGCTCCTATAATTCACCCCTCCACTTT. Its translation: CSASTDSPVSSYNSPLHF.

The chain carries TRBV4-3 and TRBJ1-2, with D possibly TRBD1 on 5 matching bases. The CDR3 sequence is 15 residues long. V lost 0 bases and J 3 bases, leaving 11 bases between the germline ends. Germline loops: CDR1 LGHNA, CDR2 YSLEER. The CDR3 region is CASSQDIGADYGYTF. Here the CDR3 DNA reads TGCGCCAGCAGCCAAGATATAGGGGCAGACTATGGCTACACCTTC.